These 9 T cell receptor beta chains originate from one sample sequenced in a study of CD8+ T cells in alopecia areata. Extraction of RNA preceded its reverse transcription into cDNA, which served as the sequencing template. Some clones are missing from TCRdb's copy, which holds only in-frame ones; the method was immunoSEQ multiplex PCR. Of about 150,000 clones listed, 50% to 60% are singletons. Source material: CD4+ T cells sorted from blood. The receptor source for this set is a human donor in good health.

The rearrangement links TRBV7-2 to TRBJ2-7; the D is unclear. Looked up from germline, CDR1 is SGHTA and CDR2 is FQGNSA. This CDR3 comprises 11 residues. V was pared by 6 bases and J by 5 bases, with 8 bases between. The DNA for the CDR3 is TGTGCCAGCAGTCTGGTCGACGAGCAGTACTTC. Encoded protein: CASSLVDEQYF.

This clone occurred a few times. Other DNA sequences of this sample code for an identical CDR3. V is TRBV6-5 and J is TRBJ2-7; 7 bases fit TRBD1. Trimming removed 0 bases from V and 4 bases from J; junction bases left unmatched: 6. CDR1 and CDR2 from the germline V gene are MNHEY and SVGAGI. The CDR3 consists of 15 residues. The CDR3 DNA follows: TGTGCCAGCAGTTACTCCCAGGGGGAACGGTACGAGCAGTACTTC. This translates into CASSYSQGERYEQYF.

The rearrangement joins TRBV29-1 to TRBJ2-1, with 11 nucleotides matching TRBD2. This CDR3 spans 13 amino acids. Germline CDR1 is SQVTM and CDR2 is ANQGSEA. V lost 3 bases to trimming and J lost 9 bases; unmatched junction nucleotides: 4. The CDR3 is CSVEGLAGGEQFF. The CDR3 DNA sequence: TGCAGCGTTGAGGGCCTAGCGGGAGGTGAGCAGTTCTTC.

CDR3 bases: TGTGCCAGTAGTACAATTGCCCCCGGGACAGGGTACTTGAACACTGAAGCTTTCTTT. This sequence encodes CASSTIAPGTGYLNTEAFF. This chain connects TRBV19 to TRBJ1-1; 9 bases map to TRBD1. The CDR3 is 19 amino acids. Germline values: CDR1 LNHDA, CDR2 SQIVND (reference sequence). The ends lost 4 bases at V and 0 bases at J; junction bases unmatched: 15.

The genes are TRBV7-9 and TRBJ2-7; TRBD1 might be the D (5 bases). The CDR3 contains 16 residues. Between the trimmed V and J ends, which lost 6 bases and 6 bases, there was a span of 24 bases. Germline V lookup: CDR1 SEHNR, CDR2 FQNEAQ (reference sequence). The CDR3 nucleotides read TGTGCCAGCAGTCCCCAAGGGGCGGACCATGGTCCCGAGCAGTACTTC. It encodes CASSPQGADHGPEQYF.

V usage is TRBV5-6 and J usage is TRBJ2-6, with D hard to call. The CDR3 is made up of 15 amino acids. The V gene's germline CDR1 is SGHDT and CDR2 YYEEEE. The V and J ends lost 4 bases and 0 bases respectively, with 8 bases between them. CDR3 sequence: CASSRKLSGANVLTF. The CDR3 coding sequence is TGTGCCAGCAGCCGAAAGCTCTCTGGGGCCAACGTCCTGACTTTC.

This clone was seen a few times. The chain joins TRBV7-9 to TRBJ2-2, with 7 nucleotides matching TRBD2. The V gene end was trimmed by 4 bases and the J gene end by 6 bases; junction bases not matched to a gene: 5. Germline lookup yields CDR1 SEHNR and CDR2 FQNEAQ (reference sequence). This CDR3 region has 14 residues. The CDR3 region is CASSSRRGAGELFF. The CDR3 DNA is TGTGCCAGCAGCTCCCGACGGGGGGCCGGGGAGCTGTTTTTT.

The chain employs TRBV18 and TRBJ1-2; the D is unclear. The V end lost 5 bases, the J end lost 4 bases, and 11 bases lay between the germline ends. The CDR3 runs 13 residues. The germline V gene encodes CDR1 KGHSH and CDR2 LQKENI. CDR3 sequence (DNA): TGTGCCAGCTCAGCGGACGGAGTCTATGGCTACACCTTC. Protein: CASSADGVYGYTF.

This clone showed up just a few times. V usage is TRBV7-9 and J usage is TRBJ2-7; 8 bases line up with TRBD2. The ends lost 4 bases at V and 3 bases at J; junction bases unmatched: 8. Germline lookup yields CDR1 SEHNR and CDR2 FQNEAQ (reference sequence). The CDR3 covers 15 residues. CDR3 amino acids: CASSSAGLELYEQYF. DNA of the CDR3: TGTGCCAGCAGCTCGGCGGGACTAGAACTCTACGAGCAGTACTTC.